These T cell receptor beta chains were read from a single sample in a study of blood T cell repertoires in COVID-19. Only in-frame clones appear in the TCRdb table, and some are missing; sequencing was by immunoSEQ multiplex PCR. The table has 6,000 or so clones, around nine tenths seen once. The specimen was peripheral blood. The receptors come from a human donor in a cohort sampled during active COVID-19. The CDR3 runs from the conserved cysteine through the conserved F or W. D genes are given only for firm matches. Where a row states a size, it is once, few, many or the class of an expanded clone; other rows omit it.

size,D,J,V,DNA,CDR3
-,-,TRBJ1-6,TRBV6-2/TRBV6-3,TGTGCCAGCAGTTACCCTACAGGGAATTCACCCCTCCACTTT,CASSYPTGNSPLHF
-,-,TRBJ2-7,TRBV5-1,TGCGCCAGCAGCTTGGTAGGGCCCGGAGGGGTCGGTGAGCAGTACTTC,CASSLVGPGGVGEQYF
-,TRBD2,TRBJ2-1,TRBV4-1,TGCGCCAGCAGCCAAGAGGCAGCGGGAGTGTCCTACAATGAGCAGTTCTTC,CASSQEAAGVSYNEQFF
-,-,TRBJ2-5,TRBV27,TGTGCCAGCAGTTTAGTCCCTCCGGGACAACTCCAAGAGACCCAGTACTTC,CASSLVPPGQLQETQYF
-,-,TRBJ1-5,TRBV6-4,TGTGCCAGCGCCCTCGCAGAAGATCAGCCCCAGCATTTT,CASALAEDQPQHF
-,-,TRBJ1-3,TRBV3-1/TRBV3-2,TGTGCCAGCAGCCAGACGGCGGGTTCTGGAAACACCATATATTTT,CASSQTAGSGNTIYF
-,-,TRBJ2-7,TRBV27,TGTGCCAGCAGACGGGACTCGGCGGGCGAGCAGTACTTC,CASRRDSAGEQYF
-,-,TRBJ2-3,TRBV6-5,TGTGCCAGCAGTTACTCTCCGGCGGGACGCACAGATACGCAGTATTTT,CASSYSPAGRTDTQYF
-,TRBD1,TRBJ1-2,TRBV28,TGTGCCAGCAGCGAAATCCAGGGGGCGTATGTATATGGCTACACCTTC,CASSEIQGAYVYGYTF
large,TRBD1,TRBJ1-1,TRBV4-2,TGTGCCAGCAGCCAAGGGGACAGGGGGAACACTGAAGCTTTCTTT,CASSQGDRGNTEAFF
-,-,TRBJ2-1,TRBV24-1,TGTGCCACAATTCCAATTGAGCAGTTCTTC,CATIPIEQFF
-,-,TRBJ1-2,TRBV19,TGTGCCAGTAGTATAGGACAGACGTTGATGGGTGGCTACACCTTC,CASSIGQTLMGGYTF
-,TRBD1,TRBJ2-2,TRBV6-6,TGTGCCAGCAGTCCTTTTGGGACAGGGAGGGCCGGCGGGGAGCTGTTTTTT,CASSPFGTGRAGGELFF
-,-,TRBJ1-1,TRBV28,TGTGCCAGCAGTTTCAGGGCAACGAACACTGAAGCTTTCTTT,CASSFRATNTEAFF
hyperexpanded,-,TRBJ2-1,TRBV4-1,TGCGCCAGCAGCCCGCTAGCGAACTCCTACAATGAGCAGTTCTTC,CASSPLANSYNEQFF
-,-,TRBJ2-2,TRBV11-3,TGTGCCAGCAGCTTACAGGGGAACGGGGAGCTGTTTTTT,CASSLQGNGELFF
-,TRBD2,TRBJ2-2,TRBV27,TGTGCCAGCAGTTTCCTCCCTAGCGGGGGGCGAGGGGGGGAGCTGTTTTTT,CASSFLPSGGRGGELFF
-,TRBD1,TRBJ2-7,TRBV6-2/TRBV6-3,TGTGCCAGCAGCTACTACGCCGACAGGGGCGAGCAGTACTTC,CASSYYADRGEQYF
-,TRBD1,TRBJ1-1,TRBV5-1,TGCGCCAGCAGCTTGGCCGCGTCAGGGGGCGAGGCTTTCTTT,CASSLAASGGEAFF
once,-,TRBJ2-1,TRBV7-2,TGTGCCAGCAGCTTAGAAAGCGGGCCCAGAGAGCAGTTCTTC,CASSLESGPREQFF
-,-,TRBJ1-1,TRBV7-2,TGTGCCAGCAGCTTTAATAATCGGGGGAGAGGCACTGAAGCTTTCTTT,CASSFNNRGRGTEAFF
-,TRBD1,TRBJ2-7,TRBV5-1,TGCGCCAGCAGCTTGGTACCACAGGGGGCGGGATACGAGCAGTACTTC,CASSLVPQGAGYEQYF
-,TRBD1,TRBJ1-3,TRBV7-2,TGTGCCAGCAGCGCATCCACAGGGGCCTCTGGAAACACCATATATTTT,CASSASTGASGNTIYF
-,-,TRBJ1-4,TRBV28,TGTGCCAGCAATATGGACTCTGCAACTAATGAAAAACTGTTTTTT,CASNMDSATNEKLFF
-,TRBD1,TRBJ1-5,TRBV28,TGTGCCAGCAGTTTATCCCAGGACAGGGGTCAGCCCCAGCATTTT,CASSLSQDRGQPQHF
once,TRBD2,TRBJ2-1,TRBV3-1/TRBV3-2,TGTGCCAGCAGCCAAGAAAGACGGCTAGCGGGGGGCAATGAGCAGTTCTTC,CASSQERRLAGGNEQFF
-,TRBD1,TRBJ1-3,TRBV3-1/TRBV3-2,TGTGCCAGCAGCCTGGGACAGCGAAACACCATATATTTT,CASSLGQRNTIYF
-,TRBD1,TRBJ1-5,TRBV19,TGTGCCAGTAAGATAGGGACAGGGGTATGGGGGTACCCTGATCAGCCCCAGCATTTT,CASKIGTGVWGYPDQPQHF
-,TRBD1,TRBJ1-2,TRBV19,TGTGCCAGTAGTGTTGATTTGGACAGGGGAAGCGGCTACACCTTC,CASSVDLDRGSGYTF
-,TRBD2,TRBJ2-1,TRBV4-3,TGCGCCAGCAGCCAGGGAGCGGGGGGGCCCTTAAATGAGCAGTTCTTC,CASSQGAGGPLNEQFF
-,TRBD1,TRBJ2-7,TRBV7-9,TGTGCCAGCAGCCCATTTGGACAGGGAGTTTGGCAGTACTTC,CASSPFGQGVWQYF
once,TRBD1,TRBJ1-1,TRBV24-1,TGTGCCACCAGTGCTGAACAGGGGGAGTGGAACACTGAAGCTTTCTTT,CATSAEQGEWNTEAFF
-,-,TRBJ2-5,TRBV19,TGTGCCAGTAGGCCAGGGGGGATAGAGACCCAGTACTTC,CASRPGGIETQYF
-,-,TRBJ2-3,TRBV7-9,TGTGCCAGCAGCTTAGTGAGTACAGATACGCAGTATTTT,CASSLVSTDTQYF
-,TRBD2,TRBJ2-1,TRBV2,TGTGCCAGCAGTGCGGGAGCGGCGGGAGGCAATGAGCAGTTCTTC,CASSAGAAGGNEQFF
-,-,TRBJ2-6,TRBV4-3,TGCGCCAGCAGCCCCCGCGGCTCTGGGGCCAACGTCCTGACTTTC,CASSPRGSGANVLTF
-,TRBD2,TRBJ2-2,TRBV7-2,TGTGCCAGCAGCTTAGGTCCCCTAGCGGGAGCCGGGGAGCTGTTTTTT,CASSLGPLAGAGELFF
-,TRBD1,TRBJ1-1,TRBV5-6,TGTGCCAGCAGCTGGAACCGGGACAGATTTGAAGCTTTCTTT,CASSWNRDRFEAFF
-,-,TRBJ2-3,TRBV9,TGTGCCAGCAGCGTAGAAGGGGGATATACGCAGTATTTT,CASSVEGGYTQYF